This entry features one T cell receptor beta chain sequence. This entry belongs to a study of cytomegalovirus exposure and HLA in healthy donors. V was trimmed by 3 bases and J by 12 bases, leaving 14 bases between them. This CDR3 is built from 13 residues. Germline values: CDR1 MNHEY, CDR2 SMNVEV (reference sequence). The study ran its PCR with 60 Vbeta and 13 Jbeta primers. In the original workflow: A follow-up analysis tallied about 80 million unique TCR beta chains, 8.5 million to 14 million shared. The assay was immunoSEQ multiplex PCR, and TCRdb's table has in-frame clones only and misses some. The V and J calls and the clone size are those of that table, but D and trimming were determined from the DNA. The sample has over 150,000 clones; 80% to 85% are singletons.

The TCR was taken from a boy aged 2 to 10 in good health and CMV-seronegative. The V gene is TRBV27, the J gene TRBJ1-4; D remains ambiguous. The specimen was PBMCs. The CDR3 sequence is CASSFISRGELFF. CDR3 nucleotide sequence: TGTGCCAGCAGTTTTATCAGCCGCGGGGAACTGTTTTTT.